A selection of T cell receptor beta chains follows, all from one sample in a study of blood T cell repertoires in COVID-19. The table came from immunoSEQ multiplex PCR; TCRdb's copy has only in-frame clones and leaves some out. This sample has 300,000 to 400,000 clones, with 88% found just once. Sequenced sample: peripheral blood. Receptors were obtained from a woman aged 70-85 years with COVID-19, enrolled during active disease. CDR3s include the opening cysteine and the closing phenylalanine or tryptophan. Each record gives: clone size, V gene, J gene, D gene, CDR3 protein, CDR3 DNA. The D gene is left open where the match is weak. Clone sizes are given selectively: once, few, many, or a class where the clone is expanded.

>-|TRBV4-1|TRBJ1-6|-
CASSQPGQNSPLHF
TGCGCCAGCAGCCAACCTGGACAGAATTCACCCCTCCACTTT
>-|TRBV2|TRBJ1-6|TRBD1
CASSPIDRVNSPLHF
TGTGCCAGCAGCCCCATAGACAGGGTCAATTCACCCCTCCACTTT
>once|TRBV6-5|TRBJ2-7|-
CASMAGPNLYEQYF
TGTGCCAGCATGGCAGGGCCTAATCTCTACGAGCAGTACTTC
>-|TRBV28|TRBJ2-1|TRBD2
CASSWTSGGAAYNEQFF
TGTGCCAGCAGTTGGACTAGCGGGGGGGCGGCCTACAATGAGCAGTTCTTC
>-|TRBV11-2|TRBJ1-5|-
CASSLVPQVVHF
TGTGCCAGCAGCTTAGTCCCACAGGTTGTCCATTTT
>-|TRBV29-1|TRBJ1-2|TRBD1
CSVETPRLDRVTWGYTF
TGCAGCGTTGAAACCCCCCGATTGGACAGGGTAACTTGGGGCTACACCTTC
>-|TRBV5-5|TRBJ2-3|-
CASSSAPGSTDTQYF
TGTGCCAGCAGCTCTGCCCCAGGCAGCACAGATACGCAGTATTTT
>-|TRBV19|TRBJ1-5|TRBD1
CASSPGQGNNQPQHF
TGTGCCAGTAGTCCTGGACAGGGGAACAATCAGCCCCAGCATTTT
>-|TRBV7-9|TRBJ1-1|-
CASSSTGNTEAFF
TGTGCCAGCAGCTCGACAGGGAACACTGAAGCTTTCTTT
>-|TRBV18|TRBJ1-2|-
CASSPYPSRSDDGYTF
TGTGCCAGCTCACCATATCCCTCCAGGTCAGATGATGGCTACACCTTC
>once|TRBV10-3|TRBJ1-2|TRBD1
CAAYRDSPYGYTF
TGTGCCGCCTACCGGGACAGTCCTTATGGCTACACCTTC
>-|TRBV7-6|TRBJ1-5|-
CASITRDQPQHF
TGTGCCAGCATCACTAGGGATCAGCCCCAGCATTTT